This T cell receptor beta chain was retrieved from a study of T cell repertoires in ileal Crohn's disease. The overall study: Surgery for a complication: stricturing in roughly 61%, penetrating in 39%. Notes on the study in general: Clonal expansions were more frequent in active smokers than non-smokers at surgery. Clonality above 26.8% at surgery always came with endoscopic recurrence.

This clone was recorded a few times. Its specificity is unknown. Patients were adults with ileal or ileocolonic Crohn's disease needing resection. Measured with immunoSEQ multiplex PCR; TCRdb has only the in-frame clones, and not every one. The sample lists some 6,000 clones, under 90% seen once, with around 26% in the top ten. This CDR3 comprises 15 residues. Germline assignment: CDR1 MRHNA and CDR2 SNTAGT. The trim removed 10 bases at V and 2 bases at J, leaving 14 bases unmatched. The sequence was collected from an adult with Crohn's disease. The sequencing input was ileal tissue. The rearrangement joins TRBV6-4 to TRBJ2-7; TRBD1 matches at 7 bases. For the CDR3, the DNA is TGTGCCACCATAACCACCGGGACAGCCACCTACGAGCAGTACTTC. Amino acid sequence: CATITTGTATYEQYF.